This TCR beta chain was found in a study of shared clonotypes between healthy human individuals. Findings and limits, study-wide: Sorted-subset samples were not fully sequenced, rarefaction indicated. It was the non-shared clonotypes that had lower generation probabilities than clonotypes shared by all four donors.

Investigators divided CD4+ cells into CD45RA+ naive and CD45RA-negative memory subsets. A note on this clone: No antigen is known for it.

Genomic DNA belonging to each subset was distributed in equal measure over several immunoSEQ plates. Profiled with immunoSEQ multiplex PCR; TCRdb holds only in-frame clones, not every one. The sample records approximately 2.3 million clones, more than 85% being singletons. CDR1 and CDR2 (germline): SGHRS, YFSETQ. This CDR3 is built from 17 residues. After removal of 4 bases from V and 8 bases from J, the junction contained 12 bases not matched to a gene. The specimen was naive CD4+ T cells from PBMCs. Indicated subset: CD45RA+ positively selected. The V call is TRBV5-1, the J call TRBJ1-4; the match to TRBD1 covers 12 bases. This TCR was sampled from a man aged 18 to 35 in good health. Some clones in this sample may be carry-over from other donors' samples. CDR3 loop: CASSEGQGAPSGEKLFF. The CDR3 DNA follows: TGCGCCAGCAGCGAGGGACAGGGGGCGCCTTCTGGCGAAAAACTGTTTTTT.